The entry below describes one T cell receptor beta chain. The target antigen is unknown. Noted time point: sample taken at primary tumor resection. TCRdb ran MiXCR on the 5' RACE reads and lists one entry per CDR3 protein. The sample contains about 20,000 distinct CDR3 sequences, approximately 15% of which appear only once. The CDR3 is 15 residues long. V was clipped by 2 bases and J by 3 bases; unmatched bases: 4. CDR1 and CDR2 (germline): LGHNA, YNFKEQ. The sample comes from a study of spatial heterogeneity in lung cancer. Whole-study results and caveats: Counts of expanded alpha and beta TCRs within tumors tracked the tumor nonsynonymous mutation count.

The rearrangement uses TRBV4-2 and TRBJ2-1, with TRBD2 matching 7 bases. The starting material was lung tumor tissue, obtained at surgery. The TCR comes from a female donor with early-stage non-small cell lung cancer. The CDR3 DNA reads TGTGCCAGCAGCCAAAGAGGACTAGGCTACAATGAGCAGTTCTTC. Translated, it gives CASSQRGLGYNEQFF.